The 26 T cell receptor beta chains in this list originate from one sample, sequenced in a study of monozygotic twins with inflammatory bowel disease (dated by TCRdb to about 2019). Libraries were prepared through 5' RACE. The sample was run on an Illumina HiSeq 2500. Once TCRdb had reprocessed the reads, it stored one entry per CDR3 protein sequence and supplied no DNA. The table kept for this sample lists over 90,000 distinct CDR3 sequences. 1.9% of the sample rests with the top ten. Sequencing input: blood. The receptors here all came from a human donor with ulcerative colitis or Crohn's disease, or a healthy co-twin of an affected twin (not recorded which).

V gene TRBV28 combines with J gene TRBJ2-1; TCRdb's D gene call, TRBD1, goes unchecked for lack of DNA. This CDR3 is built from 15 residues. Germline V gene lookup returns CDR1 MDHEN and CDR2 SYDVKM. The CDR3 loop reads CASSLLDRIDNEQFF. Drawing the rest from reference TRBV28 and TRBJ2-1, the complete variable domain is DVKVTQSSRYLVKRTGEKVFLECVQDMDHENMFWYRQDPGLGLRLIYFSYDVKMKEKGDIPEGYSVSREKKERFSLILESASTNQTSMYLCASSLLDRIDNEQFFGPGTRLTVL.

The CDR3 protein is CASSLSVGGTGELFF. The V gene is TRBV27, the J gene TRBJ2-2; the TRBD2 assignment by TCRdb is unverifiable without DNA. The germline CDR1 and CDR2 sequences are MNHEY and SMNVEV (reference sequence). This CDR3 spans 15 amino acids.

The rearrangement joins TRBV5-1 to TRBJ1-1; TCRdb picks TRBD1, but there is no DNA to check that call. The CDR3 has 15 amino acids. From germline, CDR1 is SGHRS and CDR2 YFSETQ. CDR3 sequence: CASSLAGTGGAEAFF. Variable domain in full (rest from reference TRBV5-1 and TRBJ1-1): KAGVTQTPRYLIKTRGQQVTLSCSPISGHRSVSWYQQTPGQGLQFLFEYFSETQRNKGNFPGRFSGRQFSNSRSEMNVSTLELGDSALYLCASSLAGTGGAEAFFGQGTRLTVV.

The chain combines TRBV20-1 with TRBJ2-7; lacking DNA, the TRBD2 call made by TCRdb goes unchecked. This CDR3 region has 15 residues. Looked up from germline, CDR1 is DFQATT and CDR2 is SNEGSKA (reference sequence). Here the CDR3 reads CSARDQGSGETEQYF.

This chain joins TRBV20-1 and TRBJ2-1; TCRdb's assignment of TRBD1 cannot be checked, as there is no DNA. The germline CDR1 and CDR2 sequences are DFQATT and SNEGSKA (reference sequence). There are 15 residues in the CDR3. The CDR3 here is CSAKAPTGSYNEQFF.

This rearrangement joins TRBV28 to TRBJ2-3; TCRdb's assignment of TRBD2 cannot be checked, as there is no DNA. This CDR3 spans 16 amino acids. Germline CDR1 and CDR2: MDHEN and SYDVKM. This CDR3 reads CASSLELAGGTDTQYF.

The chain combines TRBV7-9 with TRBJ1-6; without DNA, the TCRdb call of TRBD1 cannot be checked. Germline assignment: CDR1 SEHNR and CDR2 FQNEAQ (reference sequence). This CDR3 has 15 residues. The CDR3 spells CASSAQTAKNSPLHF.

This chain's CDR3 is CASSYDGAYGEKLFF. The V call is TRBV6-5, the J call TRBJ1-4; absent DNA, TCRdb's TRBD1 call cannot be checked. This CDR3 spans 15 amino acids. Germline CDR1 MNHEY, CDR2 SVGAGI.

This chain connects TRBV28 to TRBJ2-1; TCRdb lists TRBD1, though no DNA is available to test this call. Germline loops: CDR1 MDHEN, CDR2 SYDVKM. The CDR3 sequence is 15 residues long. CDR3 sequence: CASSGPGGGYNEQFF.

The genes are TRBV28 and TRBJ1-2; TCRdb calls TRBD1, which cannot be checked without DNA. This CDR3 comprises 14 residues. Per the germline V gene, CDR1 is MDHEN and CDR2 is SYDVKM. CDR3: CATRTGATNYGYTF.

The CDR3 sequence is CATSASVSTEAFF. The chain recombines TRBV24-1 with TRBJ1-1. The CDR3 sequence is 13 residues long. Per the germline V gene, CDR1 is KGHDR and CDR2 is SFDVKD.

In terms of frequency, this clonotype is medium-sized (0.01 to 0.1%). The chain joins TRBV5-6 to TRBJ1-1. Per the germline V gene, CDR1 is SGHDT and CDR2 is YYEEEE. The CDR3 extends over 12 amino acids. The CDR3 loop reads CASSREYTEAFF.

The V and J genes are TRBV5-6 and TRBJ2-3; TCRdb picks TRBD2, but there is no DNA to check that call. The CDR3 covers 17 residues. The V gene's germline CDR1 is SGHDT and CDR2 YYEEEE. The CDR3 is CASSLRTSGSVRDTQYF. Supplemented by reference TRBV5-6 and TRBJ2-3, the full variable domain reads DAGVTQSPTHLIKTRGQQVTLRCSPKSGHDTVSWYQQALGQGPQFIFQYYEEEERQRGNFPDRFSGHQFPNYSSELNVNALLLGDSALYLCASSLRTSGSVRDTQYFGPGTRLTVL.

V and J are TRBV7-2 and TRBJ2-1; TCRdb returns TRBD2, unconfirmable since there is no DNA. The CDR3 length is 13 residues. In germline, CDR1 is SGHTA, CDR2 FQGNSA. This CDR3 reads CASSFGGNNEQFF.

J is TRBJ2-1 and V is TRBV5-1; the TCRdb D gene call, TRBD1, has no DNA to confirm it. This CDR3 region has 17 residues. Germline CDR1 SGHRS, CDR2 YFSETQ. CDR3 sequence: CASSFLKRGSGYNEQFF.

The rearrangement links TRBV6-2 or TRBV6-3 to TRBJ2-1; the TCRdb call, TRBD1, lacks DNA for checking. The germline V gene has CDR1 MNHEY and CDR2 SVGEGT. The CDR3 is made up of 16 amino acids. The chain's CDR3 is CASSPPWAGGKNEQFF.

The chain joins TRBV12-3 or TRBV12-4 to TRBJ1-3. The CDR3 has 15 amino acids. CDR3 region: CASSLGHSSGNTIYF.

The rearrangement joins TRBV20-1 to TRBJ1-5; lacking DNA, the TRBD1 call made by TCRdb goes unchecked. The CDR3 extends over 14 amino acids. The V gene's germline CDR1 is DFQATT and CDR2 SNEGSKA (reference sequence). The CDR3 is CSASRGQLNQPQHF.

V usage is TRBV7-9 and J usage is TRBJ2-3; without DNA, the TCRdb call of TRBD1 cannot be checked. There are 14 residues in the CDR3. Germline values: CDR1 SEHNR, CDR2 FQNEAQ (reference sequence). CDR3: CAGGQGAREDTQYF.

This chain joins TRBV4-3 and TRBJ1-1; the D call of TRBD1 rests on TCRdb alone, since no DNA is present to check it. Germline lookup yields CDR1 LGHNA and CDR2 YSLEER. The CDR3 extends over 14 amino acids. The CDR3 loop reads CASSPGERGAEAFF.

The chain joins TRBV7-3 to TRBJ2-5; lacking DNA, the TRBD1 call made by TCRdb goes unchecked. The CDR3 runs 15 residues. Germline V lookup: CDR1 SGHTA, CDR2 FQGTGA. The CDR3 protein is CASSPDRGPQETQYF.

This chain links TRBV29-1 with TRBJ2-7; TCRdb lists TRBD2, though no DNA is available to test this call. Germline CDR1 is SQVTM and CDR2 is ANQGSEA. CDR3 length equals 14 residues. The CDR3 region is CRVVLASGSYEQYF.

This rearrangement joins TRBV29-1 to TRBJ2-2. This CDR3 has 13 amino acids. CDR1 and CDR2 from the germline V gene are SQVTM and ANQGSEA. CDR3 residues: CSVAKFGTGELFF.

J is TRBJ2-4 and V is TRBV5-1. This CDR3 has 12 residues. Germline-derived CDR1 and CDR2 are SGHRS and YFSETQ. This CDR3 is CASSLETGIQYF.

The rearrangement joins TRBV18 to TRBJ1-6. Germline V gene sequence: CDR1 KGHSH, CDR2 LQKENI. The CDR3 consists of 15 residues. The CDR3 protein is CASSPRDTNLTPLHF.

The V call is TRBV7-7, the J call TRBJ2-5; TCRdb designates TRBD1, a call that cannot be tested without DNA. Germline V gene sequence: CDR1 SSHAT, CDR2 FNYEAQ (reference sequence). The CDR3 loop spans 14 amino acids. Here the CDR3 reads CASSLDRVAETQYF.